This TCR beta chain originates from a study of shared clonotypes between healthy human individuals. Naive CD8 cells comprised CD45RO-negative, CCR7-positively selected cells, excluding terminally differentiated effector memory CD45RA+ cells. Profiling relied on immunoSEQ multiplex PCR, and the TCRdb table lists in-frame clones only, not all of them. In the table there are just over 2,000,000 clones, roughly 94% of which are singletons. Trimming stripped 6 bases from V and 5 bases from J, with 14 bases between. Germline values: CDR1 SQVTM, CDR2 ANQGSEA. The CDR3 consists of 12 residues. Material: naive CD8+ T cells sorted from blood. This chain connects TRBV29-1 to TRBJ2-7; perhaps TRBD1 as D (5 bases). This TCR came from a young man in good health. CDR3 in amino acids: CSVKGIFDEQYF. The CDR3 DNA follows: TGCAGCGTCAAGGGGATCTTCGACGAGCAGTACTTC.